This T cell receptor (beta chain) is from a study of blood T cells in healthy people across ages. Whole-study context: Capture via template switching afforded approximately one barcoded beta molecule per two T cells. Whole-study findings and limits: Naive T cell percentage showed a strong correlation with TCR beta diversity. Aged donors had fewer naive CD4+ cells and lower diversity than long-lived donors.

With a J-beta primer mix and a sample-barcoded 5' primer, a second PCR ran about 7 to 12 cycles. Each of the cDNA molecules was tagged by a template-switch adaptor with 12 random nucleotides. TCRdb analysed the 5' RACE reads with MiXCR anew, one entry per CDR3 protein. Of hundreds of thousands of distinct CDR3 sequences detected, just over 55% appear once; the ten largest clones hold about 26%. Of note for this clonotype: Its antigen is not known.

This sequence originates from a man aged 35 to 55 in good health. The source material was blood.

The CDR3 here is CASSPGGQGATYEQYF. CDR3 coding DNA: TGTGCCAGCAGTCCGGGGGGACAGGGGGCCACCTACGAGCAGTACTTC. This chain links TRBV28 with TRBJ2-4, with 12 bases identical to TRBD1. The J call is uncertain, as TRBJ2-7 better fits the DNA end. This CDR3 is 16 amino acids long. Germline V lookup: CDR1 MDHEN, CDR2 SYDVKM.